A selection of T cell receptor beta chains follows, all from one sample in a study of blood T cell repertoires in COVID-19. Data came from immunoSEQ multiplex PCR; TCRdb stores just in-frame clones and leaves some out. The sample has 55,000 to 85,000 clones, around 79% seen once. The sequenced material came from peripheral blood. The receptors were gathered from a man in his sixties with active or convalescent COVID-19. Both conserved end residues are part of each CDR3. A D gene is named only where the DNA matches it firmly. Size is stated for part of the rows, as once, few or many counts, or as a class when the clone is expanded.

j_call d_call clone_size v_call cdr3_aa cdr3_nt
TRBJ2-5 TRBD2 few TRBV14 CASSHPAGGSETQYF TGTGCCAGCAGCCACCCCGCCGGGGGGTCAGAGACCCAGTACTTC
TRBJ1-1 NA few TRBV6-1 CASSEYGDSWNTEAFF TGTGCCAGCAGTGAATATGGGGACTCCTGGAACACTGAAGCTTTCTTT
TRBJ2-1 TRBD1 NA TRBV4-1 CASSRTMGTTGSSYNEQFF TGCGCCAGCAGCCGCACCATGGGGACGACAGGGAGCTCCTACAATGAGCAGTTCTTC
TRBJ2-5 NA NA TRBV7-3 CASSLGSGQETQYF TGTGCCAGCAGCTTAGGTTCAGGACAAGAGACCCAGTACTTC
TRBJ2-1 TRBD1 few TRBV10-3 CAISDGTGNNEQFF TGTGCCATCAGTGACGGGACAGGAAACAATGAGCAGTTCTTC
TRBJ2-3 TRBD1 NA TRBV5-1 CASSPPVGQGVTDTQYF TGCGCCAGCAGCCCGCCTGTTGGGCAGGGGGTAACAGATACGCAGTATTTT
TRBJ1-3 NA NA TRBV7-2 CASSFPRARISGNTIYF TGTGCCAGCAGCTTCCCTCGCGCCAGGATTTCTGGAAACACCATATATTTT
TRBJ1-3 TRBD1 NA TRBV28 CASSLTDRAGNTIYF TGTGCCAGCAGTTTAACGGACAGGGCCGGAAACACCATATATTTT
TRBJ1-5 NA NA TRBV15 CATSHAGYNQPQHF TGTGCCACCAGCCACGCGGGTTACAATCAGCCCCAGCATTTT
TRBJ1-1 TRBD1 NA TRBV5-1 CASSSKTGGSTEAFF TGCGCCAGCAGCTCAAAGACAGGGGGGAGCACTGAAGCTTTCTTT
TRBJ2-1 NA NA TRBV3-1/TRBV3-2 CASSQPLREQFF TGTGCCAGCAGCCAACCCCTCCGTGAGCAGTTCTTC
TRBJ2-2 TRBD1 NA TRBV5-1 CASSLEGQAYTGELFF TGCGCCAGCAGCTTGGAGGGACAGGCATACACCGGGGAGCTGTTTTTT
TRBJ1-2 TRBD1 NA TRBV28 CASSRGGGDNYGYTF TGTGCCAGCAGTAGAGGGGGCGGAGATAACTATGGCTACACCTTC
TRBJ1-2 TRBD1 NA TRBV6-6 CASSYTLKTGGDGYTF TGTGCCAGCAGTTACACCCTTAAGACAGGGGGGGATGGCTACACCTTC
TRBJ1-5 NA NA TRBV7-3 CASSLTPNQPQHF TGTGCCAGCAGCTTAACCCCGAATCAGCCCCAGCATTTT
TRBJ2-2 TRBD1 once TRBV11-2 CASSANVGQGEYTGELFF TGTGCCAGCAGCGCCAACGTTGGACAGGGGGAGTACACCGGGGAGCTGTTTTTT
TRBJ2-1 TRBD2 NA TRBV7-6 CASSLASGTYNEQFF TGTGCCAGCAGCTTAGCTAGCGGGACCTACAATGAGCAGTTCTTC
TRBJ1-3 NA NA TRBV7-6 CASSLVGPSGNTIYF TGTGCCAGCAGCTTAGTGGGGCCCTCTGGAAACACCATATATTTT
TRBJ2-5 NA few TRBV5-4 CASSWDGGTQYF TGTGCCAGCAGCTGGGACGGGGGGACCCAGTACTTC
TRBJ2-1 TRBD2 once TRBV5-1 CASSWGLAGVYNEQFF TGCGCCAGCAGCTGGGGACTAGCGGGGGTCTACAATGAGCAGTTCTTC
TRBJ1-4 NA NA TRBV9 CASSVGGGGEGKLFF TGTGCCAGCAGCGTAGGAGGTGGGGGCGAAGGAAAACTGTTTTTT
TRBJ1-5 NA NA TRBV6-5 CASSPGTYRNQPQHF TGTGCCAGCAGCCCCGGGACATATCGGAATCAGCCCCAGCATTTT